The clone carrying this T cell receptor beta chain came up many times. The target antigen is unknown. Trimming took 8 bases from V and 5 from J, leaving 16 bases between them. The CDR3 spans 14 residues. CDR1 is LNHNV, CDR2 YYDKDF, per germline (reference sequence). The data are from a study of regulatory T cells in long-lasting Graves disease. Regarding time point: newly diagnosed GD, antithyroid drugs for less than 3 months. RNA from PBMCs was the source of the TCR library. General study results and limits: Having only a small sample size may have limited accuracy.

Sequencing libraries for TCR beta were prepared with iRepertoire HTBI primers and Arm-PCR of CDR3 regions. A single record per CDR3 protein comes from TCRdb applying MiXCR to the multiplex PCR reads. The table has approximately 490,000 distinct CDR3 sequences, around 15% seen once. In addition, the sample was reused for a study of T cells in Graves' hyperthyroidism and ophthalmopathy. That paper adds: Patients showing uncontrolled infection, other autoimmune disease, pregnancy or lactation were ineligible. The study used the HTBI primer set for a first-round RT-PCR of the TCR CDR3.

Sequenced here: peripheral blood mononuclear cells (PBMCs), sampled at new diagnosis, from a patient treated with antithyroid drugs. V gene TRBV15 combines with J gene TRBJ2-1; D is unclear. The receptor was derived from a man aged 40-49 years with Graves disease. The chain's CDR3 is CATETGIGHNEQFF. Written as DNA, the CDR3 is TGTGCCACCGAGACCGGTATCGGCCACAATGAGCAGTTCTTC.